Shown below are 6 T cell receptor beta chains from a single sample sequenced in a study of blood T cell repertoires in COVID-19 (dated by TCRdb to about 2020). The library came from the immunoSEQ multiplex PCR assay. TCRdb's version of the immuneACCESS table is confined to in-frame rearrangements and falls short of the full clone set. An unresolved V gene accounts for under half of the shortfall where checked; the remainder is of unknown origin. Within this sample are about 270,000 clones, with approximately 89% of them counted one time only. The ten largest clonotypes hold over 8% of the sample. Sequencing was carried out using peripheral blood. These receptors originate from a man aged 35-49 years with active or convalescent COVID-19.

This chain joins TRBV4-2 and TRBJ1-3, with no clear D. Trimming stripped 0 bases from V and 3 bases from J, with 3 bases between. The CDR3 has 13 amino acids. Germline CDR1 LGHNA, CDR2 YNFKEQ. In DNA form, the CDR3 reads TGTGCCAGCAGCCAAGACAGTGGAAACACCATATATTTT. Translation: CASSQDSGNTIYF.

The sample holds one count of this clone. This chain connects TRBV5-4 to TRBJ2-7; 8 nucleotides line up with TRBD2. Germline lookup yields CDR1 SGHNT and CDR2 YYREEE (reference sequence). V lost 0 bases, J lost 6 bases, and 8 bases stayed unmatched. The CDR3 contains 15 residues. CDR3 sequence: CASSLEGLGVGEQYF. The CDR3 bases are TGTGCCAGCAGCTTGGAGGGACTAGGGGTCGGCGAGCAGTACTTC.

This chain links TRBV2 with TRBJ1-2, with TRBD1 as a possible D gene (6 bases). Trimming left V 5 bases short and J 0 bases short, with 10 bases between. The CDR3 has 14 amino acids. Germline loops: CDR1 SNHLY, CDR2 FYNNEI. CDR3 in DNA: TGTGCCAGCAGTAGGGACAAAGCTAACTATGGCTACACCTTC. As protein: CASSRDKANYGYTF. Looking up the rest from reference TRBV2 and TRBJ1-2 gives the full variable domain: EPEVTQTPSHQVTQMGQEVILRCVPISNHLYFYWYRQILGQKVEFLVSFYNNEISEKSEIFDDQFSVERPDGSNFTLKIRSTKLEDSAMYFCASSRDKANYGYTFGSGTRLTVV.

The chain carries TRBV3-1 (or the pseudogene TRBV3-2) and TRBJ2-7; D may be TRBD2 (6 bases). Trimming removed 1 base from V and 6 bases from J, with 7 bases in between. The CDR3 runs 12 residues. Germline CDR1 is LGHDT and CDR2 is YNNKEL (reference sequence). The CDR3 loop is CASSQVGSEQYF. The CDR3 DNA sequence: TGTGCCAGCAGCCAAGTCGGGAGCGAGCAGTACTTC.

The rearrangement joins TRBV27 to TRBJ1-5, with 8 nucleotides matching TRBD1. The germline V gene encodes CDR1 MNHEY and CDR2 SMNVEV (reference sequence). CDR3 length: 16 residues. The V segment lost 5 bases and the J segment 0 bases; nucleotides outside the gene matches: 6. The CDR3 sequence: CASSPWTGYSNQPQHF. CDR3 coding DNA: TGTGCCAGCAGTCCTTGGACAGGGTATAGCAATCAGCCCCAGCATTTT.

V gene TRBV7-9 combines with J gene TRBJ1-1; TRBD1 aligns across 8 bases. The junction had 1 base not matched to a gene; V was cut back by 5 bases and J by 2 bases. This CDR3 spans 13 amino acids. Per the germline V gene, CDR1 is SEHNR and CDR2 is FQNEAQ (reference sequence). The CDR3 DNA reads as TGTGCCAGCAGCGGACAGGGTAACACTGAAGCTTTCTTT. Translating it yields CASSGQGNTEAFF.